This T cell receptor (beta chain) was captured by sequencing in a study of beta chain features in type 1 diabetes. A heparinised blood draw that averaged about 120 mL was obtained once from each donor. Sorted populations all had greater than 95% purity. Study-level points and caveats: A PCR bias possibly favoring shorter templates would apply equally to patients and controls. All four CD4+ subsets from Type 1 diabetes patients carried moderately but significantly shorter TCRB CDR3s.

Trimming stripped 9 bases from V and 0 bases from J, with 6 bases between. Germline assignment: CDR1 LNHDA and CDR2 SQIVND (reference sequence). The CDR3 is made up of 11 amino acids. Reverse transcription of all isolated RNA meant that expressed TCRB transcripts were sequenced. The assay was immunoSEQ multiplex PCR, and TCRdb's table has in-frame clones only and misses some. Of hundreds of thousands of clones listed, around 8% are singletons. This clone was picked up a small number of times. Its antigen remains unidentified. The material sequenced was central memory CD4+ T cells from blood. This clonotype was sampled from a woman younger than 30 in good health. This rearrangement joins TRBV19 to TRBJ2-7; no reliable D call. CDR3 amino acids: CASTDSYEQYF. Written as DNA, the CDR3 is TGTGCCAGCACGGACTCCTACGAGCAGTACTTC.